This T cell receptor beta chain was documented in a study of blood T cells in healthy people across ages. Details on this clonotype: What it binds is unknown.

A second 7 to 11 cycle PCR used barcoded and J-beta primers. Each cDNA was tagged by a template-switch adaptor containing 12 random nucleotides. Each CDR3 protein gets one entry after TCRdb re-called the 5' RACE reads with MiXCR. The sample records roughly 930,000 distinct CDR3 sequences, about 48% being singletons. Germline V gene data show CDR1 as DFQATT and CDR2 as SNEGSKA (reference sequence). The CDR3 has 20 residues. V dropped 3 bases and J dropped 1; count of bases not matched to a gene: 18. Findings of the study overall: Naive CD4+ cell counts and diversity both ran higher in long-lived than in aged donors.

Sequenced: blood. V usage is TRBV20-1 and J usage is TRBJ2-6; TRBD2 aligns across 7 bases. The receptor was isolated from a man aged 30 to 39 in good health. The CDR3 region is CSARLVGGGLSLSGANVLTF. In DNA, the CDR3 is TGCAGTGCTAGGCTGGTGGGGGGGGGACTTAGTCTTTCTGGGGCCAACGTCCTGACTTTC.